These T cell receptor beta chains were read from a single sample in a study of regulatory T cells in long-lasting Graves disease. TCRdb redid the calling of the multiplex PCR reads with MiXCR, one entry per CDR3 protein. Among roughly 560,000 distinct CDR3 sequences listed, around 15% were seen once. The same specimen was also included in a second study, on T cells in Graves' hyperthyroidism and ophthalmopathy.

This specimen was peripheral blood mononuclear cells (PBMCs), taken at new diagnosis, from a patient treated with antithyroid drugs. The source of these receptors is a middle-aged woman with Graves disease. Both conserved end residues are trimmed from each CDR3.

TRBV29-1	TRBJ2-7	SGLAGASGEQY
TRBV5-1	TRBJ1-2	ASSLSQEYGYT
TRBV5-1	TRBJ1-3	ASGEGQGGNTIY
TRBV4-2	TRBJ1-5	ASSQDVQAYSNQPQH
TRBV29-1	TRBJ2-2	SVAAGVTGELF
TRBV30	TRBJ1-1	AWSFHSTEAF
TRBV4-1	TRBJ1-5	ASSLDRGYQPQH
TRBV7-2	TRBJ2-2	ASSDPWGSGELF
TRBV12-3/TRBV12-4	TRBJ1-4	ASSFGFEKLF
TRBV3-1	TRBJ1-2	ASSQEKGYGYT
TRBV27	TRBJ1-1	ASSLSIPRYGGLNTEAF
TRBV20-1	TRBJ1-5	SAKGQNHQPQH